This T cell receptor (beta chain) is drawn from a study of glioma-infiltrating T cells (dated by TCRdb to 2016 to 2018). For the study in its entirety: The study sequenced TCR alpha- and beta-chain repertoires from glioma tissue, from non-neoplastic brain tissue and from matched peripheral blood mononuclear cells. Each tissue-infiltrating repertoire was compared with the same patient's peripheral blood repertoire to measure divergence between tissue and blood T-cell populations. The paired cohort was made up of three low-grade glioma patients, 7 to 9 primary glioblastoma patients and three non-glioma patients who contributed non-neoplastic brain tissue.

CDR1 and CDR2 are read off the germline V gene as KGHSH and LQKENI. Including the terminal cysteine and phenylalanine, the CDR3 comprises 16 residues. Only CDR3 DNA is held: 48 bases, read in frame from base 1. The iRepertoire nested amplicon-rescue multiplex PCR (arm-PCR) platform was used to amplify TCR alpha and beta CDR3 regions from RNA. The input for one-step reverse transcription and amplification was about 100-450 ng of either tissue mRNA or PBMC total RNA. Following bead purification, Illumina adapters were added through a secondary multiplex PCR, and the libraries were then gel-purified between 200 and 400 bp. Internal 6-nucleotide barcodes were carried by the libraries and were used for demultiplexing. Sequencing of libraries was performed on an Illumina MiSeq with 2x220 or 2x250 nucleotide paired-end reads. Processing in the source paper ran as follows. Paired reads were merged using FLASH 1.2.11 and were aligned to the GRCh37 human genome using BWA-MEM, after which TRA and TRB reads were extracted. V and J assignment used an IMGT-derived reference of cassette sequences and CDR3 motifs that included pseudogenes. Reads were translated in three frames, and productive CDR3s were defined as those with a C...FGXG motif and no stop codons. Clonotypes were defined as unique combinations of V-J cassette pair and CDR3 amino acid sequence. Reads were filtered by Hamming distance, with the threshold set by the sequence error rate of each sample in mapped regions. TCRdb reprocessed the public reads (quality trimming at Q25 with fastp, clone calling with MiXCR) and kept in-frame beta chains. Rows are unified per CDR3 protein, each entry keeping the most common DNA and genes. These V and J calls rely on TCRdb rather than the paper's analysis. In all, the sample holds some 150,000 distinct CDR3 sequences, and about two fifths of those were seen once. The top ten clonotypes cover roughly 20% of the sample.

For this clonotype: Its antigen remains unidentified. One junction end does not reproduce the germline sequence, and a read error may be involved.

The research as a whole found: The group comparisons were based on small numbers of patients: three non-neoplastic, three low-grade glioma and seven to nine glioblastoma patients. Only a very small number of CDR3 sequences turned up in both tissue and blood, a result put down to high CDR3 diversity combined with limited sampling. VJ-independent divergence between tissue and blood was lower than expected in non-neoplastic patients but higher than expected in all gliomas, particularly low-grade gliomas.

The rearranged segments are TRBV18 and TRBJ2-1; the D element could tentatively be TRBD1 or TRBD2, as 5 bases agree for each. The material sequenced was glioma tissue, nonneoplastic brain tissue, or PBMCs (not recorded which). The receptor's source is a human donor with low-grade glioma or glioblastoma, undergoing nonglioma brain surgery, or in good health (not recorded which). The DNA sequence is TGTGCCAGCTCACCACAACAGGACTTTTCCTACAATGAGCGGTTCTTC. Translated, it gives CASSPQQDFSYNERFF.